The 17 T cell receptor beta chains presented below share a single source sample, sequenced in a study of PD-1 blockade in classical Hodgkin lymphoma. This sample's time point: cycle 4 day 1 (C4D1), after 5 to 7 weeks of nivolumab. Brentuximab vedotin exposure varied, and every patient relapsed after autologous stem cell transplantation. Produced via immunoSEQ multiplex PCR; TCRdb's table is partial and in-frame only. The sample records tens of thousands of clones, approximately 76% being singletons. Sequences were derived from peripheral blood mononuclear cells (PBMCs), sampled before the fourth cycle of nivolumab. All receptors derive from a human donor with classical Hodgkin lymphoma.

This chain connects TRBV7-9 to TRBJ2-2, with 9 bases matching TRBD2. The CDR3 spans 19 residues. Per the germline V gene, CDR1 is SEHNR and CDR2 is FQNEAQ (reference sequence). Unmatched junction bases numbered 14, after V lost 2 bases and J lost 4 bases. DNA of the CDR3: TGTGCCAGCAGCTTAATAACCCTTAGCGGGAGTCGTTCCACCGGGGAGCTGTTTTTT. This gives the protein CASSLITLSGSRSTGELFF.

The V gene is TRBV5-1, the J gene TRBJ1-1; tentative D call: TRBD1 (5 bases). CDR3 length: 17 residues. Trimming took 1 base from V and 0 from J, leaving 16 bases between them. CDR1 and CDR2 from the germline V gene are SGHRS and YFSETQ. This CDR3 reads CASSLRGQGGVNTEAFF. For the CDR3, the DNA is TGCGCCAGCAGCTTGAGAGGGCAGGGAGGGGTGAACACTGAAGCTTTCTTT. Supplemented by reference TRBV5-1 and TRBJ1-1, the full variable domain reads KAGVTQTPRYLIKTRGQQVTLSCSPISGHRSVSWYQQTPGQGLQFLFEYFSETQRNKGNFPGRFSGRQFSNSRSEMNVSTLELGDSALYLCASSLRGQGGVNTEAFFGQGTRLTVV.

Only a few counts were recorded for this clone. V is TRBV19 and J is TRBJ2-2; 8 bases fit TRBD1. The CDR3 is 17 residues long. J was trimmed by 5 bases and V by 7 bases; bases with no gene match: 15. CDR1 and CDR2 from the germline V gene are LNHDA and SQIVND (reference sequence). DNA for the CDR3: TGTGCCAGTACAGTTATATCTCTCGGGACAGGAACCGGGGAGCTGTTTTTT. Its translation is CASTVISLGTGTGELFF.

The chain links TRBV6-5 to TRBJ2-1; 8 nucleotides agree with TRBD2. CDR1 MNHEY and CDR2 SVGAGI come from the germline V gene. The length of the CDR3 is 15 residues. V was clipped by 6 bases and J by 12 bases; unmatched bases: 16. As DNA, the CDR3 is TGTGCCAGCAGCAACCCTGCGGGAGGAACCATGAGGCAGTTCTTC. This translates into CASSNPAGGTMRQFF.

V usage is TRBV4-1 and J usage is TRBJ2-5; D is unclear. The V gene's germline CDR1 is MGHRA and CDR2 YSYEKL. The length of the CDR3 is 13 residues. V lost 1 base to trimming and J lost 5 bases, with 8 bases between them. The CDR3 coding sequence is TGCGCCAGCAGCCAAGTCAGCCGCGAGACCCAGTACTTC. Encoded protein: CASSQVSRETQYF.

The V gene is TRBV5-4, the J gene TRBJ2-1; 10 nucleotides align to TRBD1. V lost 4 bases to trimming and J lost 1 base; unmatched junction nucleotides: 2. CDR1 and CDR2 from the germline V gene are SGHNT and YYREEE (reference sequence). The length of the CDR3 is 15 residues. CDR3 protein: CASSLGQGSYNEQFF. The DNA of the CDR3 is TGTGCCAGCAGCCTGGGACAGGGGTCCTACAATGAGCAGTTCTTC.

The chain carries TRBV9 and TRBJ2-7; either TRBD1 or TRBD2 may supply D (5 bases each). The CDR3 spans 16 residues. Trimming stripped 3 bases from V and 2 bases from J, with 18 bases between. Germline V gives CDR1 SGDLS, CDR2 YYNGEE. CDR3 sequence (DNA): TGTGCCAGCAGCGCCGAGGGGCAGGGAATGCCCTACGAGCAGTACTTC. Translating gives CASSAEGQGMPYEQYF.

This chain uses TRBV11-3 with TRBJ2-1; 7 bases agree with TRBD1. Germline assignment: CDR1 SGHNT and CDR2 YENEEA. The CDR3 runs to 14 residues. J was trimmed by 5 bases and V by 5 bases; bases with no gene match: 6. CDR3 nucleotide sequence: TGTGCCAGCAGCAAACAGGGGCCCGACAATGAGCAGTTCTTC. Translating it yields CASSKQGPDNEQFF.

The genes are TRBV2 and TRBJ1-1, with a weak D call TRBD1 (5 bases). CDR3 length: 13 amino acids. Per germline, CDR1 SNHLY and CDR2 FYNNEI. Between the trimmed V and J ends, which lost 5 bases and 2 bases, there was a span of 9 bases. The CDR3 DNA sequence: TGTGCCAGCAGTTGGGGCCTAAACACTGAAGCTTTCTTT. Its protein is CASSWGLNTEAFF.

The rearrangement links TRBV4-2 to TRBJ1-6; 9 bases align to TRBD1. Germline V gene data show CDR1 as LGHNA and CDR2 as YNFKEQ. J gave up 7 bases and V 2 bases, and 3 bases lay outside the gene matches. This CDR3 has 15 residues. In DNA form, the CDR3 reads TGTGCCAGCAGCCAAAGGACAGGGGAAAATTCACCCCTCCACTTT. Its protein is CASSQRTGENSPLHF.

In this sample, this clone turned up many times. CDR3 sequence: CASSVDATNEKLFF. The CDR3 coding sequence is TGTGCCAGCAGCGTAGACGCAACTAATGAAAAACTGTTTTTT. The gene calls are TRBV9 and TRBJ1-4, with D unresolved. The CDR3 runs to 14 residues. In germline, CDR1 is SGDLS, CDR2 YYNGEE. Trimming removed 0 bases from V and 0 bases from J, with 3 bases in between.

The chain recombines TRBV5-6 with TRBJ2-3, with 7 bases fitting TRBD1. The CDR3 has 15 residues. The trim removed 3 bases at V and 1 base at J, leaving 5 bases unmatched. The germline CDR1 and CDR2 sequences are SGHDT and YYEEEE. The CDR3 is CASSSGQQGTDTQYF. The CDR3 coding sequence is TGTGCCAGCAGCTCGGGACAGCAAGGCACAGATACGCAGTATTTT.

The chain combines TRBV4-2 with TRBJ2-5, with D perhaps TRBD2 (5 bases). The CDR3 length is 14 residues. Germline V gene sequence: CDR1 LGHNA, CDR2 YNFKEQ. V dropped 0 bases and J dropped 5 bases, with 10 bases sitting between them. CDR3 residues: CASSQDFQRETQYF. As DNA, the CDR3 is TGTGCCAGCAGCCAAGATTTTCAGCGGGAGACCCAGTACTTC.

The chain combines TRBV18 with TRBJ2-3; D is undetermined. Looked up from germline, CDR1 is KGHSH and CDR2 is LQKENI. This CDR3 has 15 residues. Trimming stripped 1 base from V and 2 bases from J, with 10 bases between. The CDR3 is CASSPQEVLTDTQYF. In DNA form, the CDR3 reads TGTGCCAGCTCACCACAAGAGGTACTCACAGATACGCAGTATTTT.

There are many counts of this clone. The chain joins TRBV27 to TRBJ1-5; D call uncertain. The CDR3 is 16 residues long. Per the germline V gene, CDR1 is MNHEY and CDR2 is SMNVEV (reference sequence). Trimming took off 7 bases at V and 0 bases at J, with 16 bases between the two ends. DNA of the CDR3: TGTGCCAGCAAGGTCAACGGGATCTATAGCAATCAGCCCCAGCATTTT. It translates to CASKVNGIYSNQPQHF.

The rearrangement uses TRBV6-5 and TRBJ2-2; perhaps TRBD1 as D (6 bases). V was clipped by 10 bases and J by 0 bases, with 9 bases between them. Germline CDR1 reads MNHEY; CDR2 reads SVGAGI. CDR3 length: 13 amino acids. CDR3 region: CATSGANTGELFF. CDR3 nucleotide sequence: TGTGCCACCTCAGGGGCGAACACCGGGGAGCTGTTTTTT.

The chain employs TRBV5-1 and TRBJ2-1, with 12 bases lining up with TRBD2. Trimming removed 5 bases from V and 3 bases from J; junction bases left unmatched: 6. Germline lookup yields CDR1 SGHRS and CDR2 YFSETQ. The CDR3 is 16 amino acids. CDR3 protein: CASRRTSGTIYNEQFF. The CDR3 region has the DNA TGCGCCAGCAGACGGACTAGCGGGACTATCTACAATGAGCAGTTCTTC.